The present T cell receptor (beta chain) was sequenced within a study of blood T cell repertoires in COVID-19. The overall study: Sites across the United States, Italy and Spain contributed samples from acute and convalescent COVID-19. Sources were T cells, B-cell-depleted T cells, or PBMCs; the material itself was cDNA or gDNA.

How the authors handled the data: Reference gene primer amplification gave estimated nucleated cell counts. This table comes from immunoSEQ multiplex PCR, and its TCRdb copy is limited to in-frame clones, with some not included. D and trimming were read from the DNA, whereas the V and J calls and clone size are those reported in that table. The sample has about 100,000 clones; about 85% are singletons. This CDR3 region has 14 residues. Trimming left V 0 bases short and J 2 bases short, with 9 bases between. Germline-derived CDR1 and CDR2 are SGDLS and YYNGEE. The chain joins TRBV9 to TRBJ2-7, with D possibly TRBD2 on 5 matching bases. The sequence was collected from a human donor in a cohort sampled during active COVID-19. The specimen sequenced was peripheral blood. CDR3 sequence: CASSVDAGTYEQYF. The CDR3 DNA is TGTGCCAGCAGCGTAGATGCGGGTACCTACGAGCAGTACTTC.